The sample holds a few counts of the clone carrying this T cell receptor beta chain. Antigen: not known. Germline CDR1 SNHLY, CDR2 FYNNEI. The CDR3 loop spans 13 amino acids. Trimming removed 0 bases at V and 6 bases at J, with 7 bases between. RNA transcripts served as the template for amplifying TCR beta CDR3 regions. Using the HTBI primer set, a first-round RT-PCR was run on the TCR CDR3. TCRdb reprocessed the multiplex PCR reads with MiXCR, giving one entry per CDR3 protein. The table has more than 500,000 distinct CDR3 sequences, 13% to 15% seen once. This entry is derived from a study of T cells in Graves' hyperthyroidism and ophthalmopathy. Overall study findings and caveats: Most clonotypes that expanded in the thyroid above 0.001 also showed up in blood.

Clinical symptoms, serum thyroxine and TRAb, thyroid ultrasound and orbital computed tomography together formed the diagnostic basis. The receptor's source is a woman in her thirties or forties with Graves' hyperthyroidism. The gene calls are TRBV2 and TRBJ2-3; no clear D. Specimen: blood. The DNA of the CDR3 is TGTGCCAGCAGTGAAGCCACCAGGGATACGCAGTATTTT. It yields the protein CASSEATRDTQYF.